The TCR beta chain under discussion was sequenced for a study of blood T cell repertoires in COVID-19. V dropped 5 bases and J dropped 4 bases, with 14 bases sitting between them. CDR3 length: 13 amino acids. The germline V gene has CDR1 SQVTM and CDR2 ANQGSEA. Profiling relied on immunoSEQ multiplex PCR, and the TCRdb table lists in-frame clones only, not all of them. The sample records fewer than 250,000 clones, 90% being singletons. The clonotype was recovered from a man in his forties or fifties who had been exposed to COVID-19. The chain couples TRBV29-1 to TRBJ1-1, with D possibly being TRBD1 (6 bases). Sequencing was carried out using PBMCs or T cells enriched from blood (not recorded which). CDR3 nucleotides: TGCAGCGTTCAGGTGGGGGCGTCCACTGAAGCTTTCTTT. As protein: CSVQVGASTEAFF.